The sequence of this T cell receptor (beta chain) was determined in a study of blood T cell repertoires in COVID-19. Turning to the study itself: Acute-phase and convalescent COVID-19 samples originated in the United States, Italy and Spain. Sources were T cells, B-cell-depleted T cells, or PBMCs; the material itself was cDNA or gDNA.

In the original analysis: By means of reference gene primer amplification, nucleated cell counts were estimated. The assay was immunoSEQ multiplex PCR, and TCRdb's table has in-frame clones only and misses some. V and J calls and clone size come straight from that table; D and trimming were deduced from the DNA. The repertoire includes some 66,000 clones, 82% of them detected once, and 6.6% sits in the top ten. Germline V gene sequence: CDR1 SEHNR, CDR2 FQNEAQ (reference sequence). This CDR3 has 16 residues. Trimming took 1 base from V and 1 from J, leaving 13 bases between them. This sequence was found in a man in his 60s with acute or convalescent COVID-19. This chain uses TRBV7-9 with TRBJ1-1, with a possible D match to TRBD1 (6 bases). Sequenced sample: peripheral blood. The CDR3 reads CASSLGAGTTNTEAFF. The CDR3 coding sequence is TGTGCCAGCAGCTTAGGGGCAGGGACAACGAACACTGAAGCTTTCTTT.